A single sample gave rise to the 5 T cell receptor beta chains below, sequenced in a study of T cell responses to AZD1222 COVID-19 vaccine. Profiled with immunoSEQ multiplex PCR; TCRdb holds only in-frame clones, not every one. The repertoire holds roughly 180,000 clones, with roughly nine tenths as singletons. The sequencing here drew on peripheral blood, taken on day 0 of AZD1222 vaccination. The source of these receptors is an adult in good health.

This clone was seen a few times. The chain has TRBV6-2 or TRBV6-3 and TRBJ1-6, with 10 nucleotides matching TRBD1. V was clipped by 5 bases and J by 9 bases; unmatched bases: 10. The V gene's germline CDR1 is MNHEY and CDR2 SVGEGT. The CDR3 has 16 residues. This CDR3 is CASSDPGQGLGSPLHF. Here the CDR3 DNA reads TGTGCCAGCAGTGACCCGGGACAGGGGTTAGGTTCACCCCTCCACTTT.

This clone was observed a handful of times. V is TRBV5-1 and J is TRBJ1-1; the D is unclear. Trimming cost V 7 bases and J 2 bases, with 15 bases left between them. The CDR3 contains 14 residues. Germline lookup yields CDR1 SGHRS and CDR2 YFSETQ. CDR3 protein: CASRLSRVNTEAFF. The CDR3 DNA reads as TGCGCCAGCCGACTAAGTAGGGTTAACACTGAAGCTTTCTTT.

The chain joins TRBV28 to TRBJ2-7, with TRBD2 matching over 11 bases. With V trimmed by 2 bases and J by 0 bases, 6 bases remained unmatched. The germline gives CDR1 MDHEN, CDR2 SYDVKM. The CDR3 has 17 amino acids. Written as DNA, the CDR3 is TGTGCCAGCAGTTTACTAGCGGGGGGCATAAGCTCCTACGAGCAGTACTTC. Amino acids: CASSLLAGGISSYEQYF.

The genes are TRBV28 and TRBJ2-7, with 12 bases matching TRBD1. J gave up 4 bases and V 6 bases, and 4 bases lay outside the gene matches. Germline lookup yields CDR1 MDHEN and CDR2 SYDVKM. The CDR3 covers 14 residues. DNA of the CDR3: TGTGCCAGCAGGGGGACAGGGGGCAGGTACGAGCAGTACTTC. Translation: CASRGTGGRYEQYF.

The chain carries TRBV19 and TRBJ2-3; D might be TRBD2 (5 bases). Germline V gives CDR1 LNHDA, CDR2 SQIVND (reference sequence). V was shortened by 0 bases and J by 2 bases, with 18 bases between the two germline ends. CDR3 length: 18 residues. In nucleotides, the CDR3 is TGTGCCAGTAGTATAGATGGGGTGATAGCGCCCAACACAGATACGCAGTATTTT. Residues: CASSIDGVIAPNTDTQYF.